This T cell receptor (beta chain) stems from a study of beta chain features in type 1 diabetes. Study conclusions and caveats: Short templates might get an advantage during PCR, and this would be equal in patients and controls. In every one of the four CD4+ subsets, TCRB CDR3s were moderately but significantly shorter in Type 1 diabetes patients.

Note on this clone: Antigen specificity is unknown.

All sorted populations exceeded 95% purity. Since all of the isolated RNA was reverse transcribed, expressed TCRB transcripts were what got sequenced. Reads from naive, central memory and regulatory T cell samples averaged about 3.9 million. Sequenced by immunoSEQ multiplex PCR; TCRdb stores in-frame clones only, minus some. The data contain 250,000 to 350,000 clones, approximately 14% of them singletons. The CDR3 extends over 13 amino acids. Trimming at V came to 3 bases and at J to 10 bases, leaving 7 bases not matched to a gene. Germline CDR1 reads SGDLS; CDR2 reads YYNGEE. The specimen sequenced was naive CD4+ T cells from blood. V is TRBV9 and J is TRBJ1-2, with TRBD1 matching over 9 bases. The receptor's source is a man aged 30-40 years with type 1 diabetes. The chain's CDR3 is CASSGGDRAYYTF. Here the CDR3 DNA reads TGTGCCAGCAGCGGGGGGGACAGGGCGTACTACACCTTC. Filled out from reference TRBV9 and TRBJ1-2, the complete variable domain reads DSGVTQTPKHLITATGQRVTLRCSPRSGDLSVYWYQQSLDQGLQFLIQYYNGEERAKGNILERFSAQQFPDLHSELNLSSLELGDSALYFCASSGGDRAYYTFGSGTRLTVV.